Each of the 8 T cell receptor beta chains below was sequenced from the same sample in a study of blood T cell repertoires in COVID-19. Clones were read by immunoSEQ multiplex PCR, and TCRdb kept only the in-frame ones, dropping some. This table holds roughly 140,000 clones, 84% found once. Sequencing was performed on peripheral blood. The receptor source for this set is a woman in her fifties or sixties in a cohort sampled during active or convalescent COVID-19.

This clone came up a few times. V and J are TRBV2 and TRBJ2-7; 8 bases line up with TRBD1. CDR1 and CDR2 (germline): SNHLY, FYNNEI. This CDR3 spans 15 amino acids. After removal of 2 bases from V and 2 bases from J, the junction contained 5 bases not matched to a gene. CDR3 region: CASSELEQGAYEQYF. DNA for the CDR3: TGTGCCAGCAGTGAATTGGAACAGGGGGCCTACGAGCAGTACTTC.

The chain is built from TRBV9 and TRBJ2-1; TRBD2 agrees at 9 bases. V dropped 4 bases and J dropped 10; count of bases not matched to a gene: 12. CDR1 and CDR2 from the germline V gene are SGDLS and YYNGEE. The CDR3 consists of 15 residues. CDR3 amino acids: CASSPRSVAGEEQFF. CDR3 nucleotide sequence: TGTGCCAGCAGCCCCCGGTCGGTAGCGGGGGAAGAGCAGTTCTTC.

There are a few counts of this clone. The CDR3 nucleotides read TGTGCCAGTGATACCGGGACAGGGCGCGTCAATGAGCAGTTCTTC. Its translation: CASDTGTGRVNEQFF. The genes are TRBV19 and TRBJ2-1; 9 nucleotides line up with TRBD1. The junction had 11 bases not matched to a gene; V was cut back by 8 bases and J by 6 bases. Germline V CDR1 and CDR2: LNHDA, SQIVND (reference sequence). The CDR3 extends over 15 amino acids.

The chain recombines TRBV10-3 with TRBJ2-5; 7 bases map to TRBD1. The CDR3 runs to 15 residues. CDR1 ENHRY and CDR2 SYGVKD come from the germline V gene. With V trimmed by 3 bases and J by 5 bases, 9 bases remained unmatched. The CDR3 DNA sequence: TGTGCCATCAGTGACCGACAGGGCGCAGGGGAGACCCAGTACTTC. Amino acid sequence: CAISDRQGAGETQYF.

The J gene is TRBJ1-6, the V gene TRBV6-1; TRBD1 is a possible D gene (6 bases). The CDR3 is made up of 17 amino acids. Between the trimmed V and J ends, which lost 2 bases and 9 bases, there was a span of 20 bases. Germline lookup yields CDR1 MNHNS and CDR2 SASEGT. The CDR3 coding sequence is TGTGCCAGCAGTGAACTTAATTACGGGACAAGCGTTTCACCCCTCCACTTT. It is translated as CASSELNYGTSVSPLHF.

J is TRBJ2-3 and V is TRBV3-1 (or the pseudogene TRBV3-2), with TRBD2 matching over 7 bases. Per germline, CDR1 LGHDT and CDR2 YNNKEL (reference sequence). This CDR3 spans 16 amino acids. Germline trimming cut 0 bases from V and 4 bases from J; bases unmatched to any gene: 7. The CDR3 DNA reads TGTGCCAGCAGCCAAGATCCAGCGGGGTACTCAGATACGCAGTATTTT. It yields the protein CASSQDPAGYSDTQYF.

The chain links TRBV5-5 to TRBJ1-5, with 12 bases aligning to TRBD1. Germline-derived CDR1 and CDR2 are SGHKS and YYEKEE (reference sequence). The CDR3 extends over 16 amino acids. After removal of 4 bases from V and 6 bases from J, the junction contained 8 bases not matched to a gene. As DNA, the CDR3 is TGTGCCAGCAGCCCGGGACAGGGGGCTTTCCGTCAGCCCCAGCATTTT. It specifies CASSPGQGAFRQPQHF.

This rearrangement joins TRBV7-2 to TRBJ1-2, with D possibly TRBD1 on 5 matching bases. The V gene lost 0 bases and the J gene lost 4 bases, with 21 bases spanning the gap. The CDR3 runs to 18 residues. Germline values: CDR1 SGHTA, CDR2 FQGNSA. CDR3 sequence (DNA): TGTGCCAGCAGCTTAGCCTCAACTGGAGGGGCGGGAGGCTATGGCTACACCTTC. Translated: CASSLASTGGAGGYGYTF.